This TCR beta chain was identified during a study of CD8 T cells in ankylosing spondylitis. Researchers built TCR beta libraries using quantitative 5'-RACE with molecular barcodes. MiXCR was run by TCRdb on the 5' RACE reads, yielding one entry per CDR3 protein. The table lists 200,000 to 300,000 distinct CDR3 sequences, more than 25% of them singletons. CDR3 size: 15 residues. Looked up from germline, CDR1 is SGHVS and CDR2 is FNYEAQ. The V end lost 1 base, the J end lost 3 bases, and 9 bases lay between the germline ends. General observations from the study: In ankylosing spondylitis blood, a motif of roughly 8 highly homologous TCR beta variants appeared characteristic.

With respect to this clonotype: Its matching antigen is unknown.

The receptor was derived from a male donor with ankylosing spondylitis or in good health (not recorded which). The chain carries TRBV7-6 and TRBJ2-2; D is uncertain. Sequencing was performed on blood, either unsorted or a sorted T cell fraction (not recorded which). The CDR3 sequence: CASSLDSTYTGELFF. CDR3 nucleotide sequence: TGTGCCAGCAGCTTAGATAGCACTTACACCGGGGAGCTGTTTTTT.